This T cell receptor beta chain was identified during a study of blood T cell repertoires in COVID-19. Study overall: Sites across the United States, Italy and Spain contributed samples from acute and convalescent COVID-19. Sample material is recorded as cDNA or gDNA derived from T cells, B-cell-depleted T cells, or PBMCs.

TCRdb keeps only in-frame clones here, not all; method: immunoSEQ multiplex PCR. The sample holds 95,000 to 130,000 clones, roughly four fifths seen once. This CDR3 contains 15 residues. The germline gives CDR1 SGHTA, CDR2 FQGNSA. Unmatched junction bases numbered 8, after V lost 2 bases and J lost 5 bases. The sequence came from a man between 65 and 79 years old with active or convalescent COVID-19. The chain has TRBV7-2 and TRBJ2-7, with TRBD2 identical over 8 bases. Source material: peripheral blood. The CDR3 here is CASSLSGRVKDEQYF. The DNA of the CDR3 is TGTGCCAGCAGCTTAAGCGGGAGAGTGAAAGACGAGCAGTACTTC.